The clone carrying this T cell receptor beta chain was seen only once. The data stem from a study of blood T cell repertoires in COVID-19. The wider study: The United States, Italy and Spain provided the acute and convalescent COVID-19 samples. The cDNA or gDNA used as material had been derived from T cells, B-cell-depleted T cells, or PBMCs.

This CDR3 region has 13 residues. Germline values: CDR1 LNHDA, CDR2 SQIVND (reference sequence). The junction had 4 bases not matched to a gene; V was cut back by 5 bases and J by 5 bases. Original methodology: Reference gene primer amplification gave estimated nucleated cell counts. The method was immunoSEQ multiplex PCR; TCRdb's version includes in-frame clones alone and lacks a portion of them. Clone size and V and J calls were adopted from that table, with D and trimming inferred from the DNA. The sample lists roughly 39,000 clones, about 87% seen once, with around 24% in the top ten. This clonotype was sampled from a man aged 45 to 65 with active or convalescent COVID-19. What was sequenced was peripheral blood. The chain links TRBV19 to TRBJ1-1; 8 nucleotides line up with TRBD1. CDR3 coding DNA: TGTGCCAGTAGTGCACAGGGGGGGACTGAAGCTTTCTTT. This encodes CASSAQGGTEAFF.